The 24 T cell receptor beta chains below all came from one sample that was sequenced in a study of vaccination and CD4 T cells after COVID-19. Oncomine TCR Beta short-read sequencing was applied to DNA from cultured CD4+ T cells. In TCRdb, the PCR reads were re-called with MiXCR into one record per CDR3 protein. This table has approximately 8,700 distinct CDR3 sequences, 60% to 70% appearing once. Treatment reported: roughly 11-day PBMC culture with coronavirus spike peptide pools or control peptides (ViraFEST assay). Which antigens these TCRs recognize remains unknown. Material: CD4+ T cells from blood, cultured in vitro. The receptor source for this set is a human donor who had recovered from COVID-19.

V is TRBV5-1 and J is TRBJ2-1; D ambiguous. Germline V gene sequence: CDR1 SGHRS, CDR2 YFSETQ. With 2 bases removed from V and 4 bases from J, the gap between germline ends came to 10 bases. There are 14 residues in the CDR3. This CDR3 is CASSFAGLYNEQFF. In DNA, the CDR3 is TGCGCCAGCAGCTTCGCCGGCCTATACAATGAGCAGTTCTTC.

The chain recombines TRBV4-3 with TRBJ2-3, with TRBD2 matching over 9 bases. Germline CDR1 is LGHNA and CDR2 is YSLEER. The CDR3 totals 16 residues. Trimming cost V 0 bases and J 2 bases; bases outside gene matches: 3. The CDR3 region is CASSQETSGYTDTQYF. DNA of the CDR3: TGCGCCAGCAGCCAAGAGACTAGCGGATACACAGATACGCAGTATTTT.

The chain links TRBV7-6 to TRBJ2-7; D perhaps matches TRBD1 (6 bases). The CDR3 covers 15 residues. CDR1 and CDR2 (germline): SGHVS, FNYEAQ. The V end was cut by 3 bases, the J end by 5 bases, with 17 bases between. This CDR3 is CASSLSRGDGNEQYF. For the CDR3, the DNA is TGTGCCAGCAGCTTGTCCAGGGGCGATGGGAACGAGCAGTACTTC.

Here the CDR3 reads CASSPGTGAQQETQYF. In DNA form, the CDR3 reads TGTGCCAGCAGTCCCGGGACAGGGGCACAACAAGAGACCCAGTACTTC. The chain joins TRBV28 to TRBJ2-5; 10 positions agree with TRBD1. The length of the CDR3 is 16 residues. With V trimmed by 5 bases and J by 2 bases, 8 bases remained unmatched. Germline-derived CDR1 and CDR2 are MDHEN and SYDVKM.

The V call is TRBV5-4, the J call TRBJ2-3; D tentatively fits TRBD1 or TRBD2 (6 bases each). V lost 1 base and J lost 6, with 18 bases in between. Per the germline V gene, CDR1 is SGHNT and CDR2 is YYREEE (reference sequence). The CDR3 runs to 16 residues. The DNA for the CDR3 is TGTGCCAGCAGCTTGAGGTCGGGGGCCACGGGGGATACGCAGTATTTT. Translation: CASSLRSGATGDTQYF.

This clonotype came up a few times. The chain links TRBV7-7 to TRBJ2-7, with TRBD1 as a possible D gene (6 bases). With 1 base removed from V and 3 bases from J, the gap between germline ends came to 10 bases. CDR1 SSHAT and CDR2 FNYEAQ come from the germline V gene (reference sequence). The CDR3 has 14 residues. The CDR3 region is CASSLDRDSYEQYF. CDR3 DNA sequence: TGTGCCAGCAGCTTAGACAGGGATAGCTACGAGCAGTACTTC.

This chain joins TRBV7-3 and TRBJ1-6, with D unclear. The CDR3 has 13 amino acids. Germline V gene sequence: CDR1 SGHTA, CDR2 FQGTGA. Between the trimmed V and J ends, which lost 5 bases and 9 bases, there was a span of 11 bases. The CDR3 sequence is CASSPQQRSPLHF. The CDR3 DNA is TGTGCCAGCAGCCCCCAACAACGTTCACCCCTCCACTTT.

This clonotype was picked up a small number of times. This sequence joins TRBV27 and TRBJ1-2; D perhaps matches TRBD1 (6 bases). CDR3 length: 13 residues. Germline V gene data show CDR1 as MNHEY and CDR2 as SMNVEV (reference sequence). V lost 5 bases and J 5 bases, leaving 12 bases between the germline ends. CDR3: CASSQNREYGYTF. In nucleotides, the CDR3 is TGTGCCAGCAGTCAAAACAGGGAATATGGCTACACCTTC.

The chain joins TRBV6-5 to TRBJ1-2; D gene uncertain. With 0 bases removed from V and 8 bases from J, the gap between germline ends came to 22 bases. The CDR3 contains 17 residues. Germline assignment: CDR1 MNHEY and CDR2 SVGAGI. This CDR3 reads CASSYSGWSDRRTGYTF. CDR3 coding DNA: TGTGCCAGCAGTTACTCTGGTTGGTCGGATAGAAGGACGGGCTACACCTTC.

This clonotype was observed a handful of times. The chain recombines TRBV28 with TRBJ1-5; D is unclear. There are 15 residues in the CDR3. V lost 6 bases to trimming and J lost 8 bases, with 20 bases between them. The germline gives CDR1 MDHEN, CDR2 SYDVKM. CDR3 DNA: TGTGCCAGCAGCCCGGGTCAGGCCTCCAAAGAGCCCCAGCATTTT. Translating it yields CASSPGQASKEPQHF.

The rearrangement uses TRBV7-9 and TRBJ2-1; D tentatively reads TRBD1 or TRBD2 (5 bases each). Trimming removed 2 bases from V and 5 bases from J, with 10 bases in between. CDR1 is SEHNR, CDR2 FQNEAQ, per germline (reference sequence). The CDR3 totals 14 residues. CDR3 in amino acids: CASSLMRGHNEQFF. The CDR3 nucleotides are TGTGCCAGCAGCTTAATGAGGGGTCACAATGAGCAGTTCTTC.

The chain carries TRBV11-2 and TRBJ2-5; 15 bases fit TRBD2. V trimming: 6 bases; J trimming: 2 bases; junction bases outside the gene matches: 13. Germline loops: CDR1 SGHAT, CDR2 FQNNGV. The CDR3 length is 19 residues. Here the CDR3 DNA reads TGTGCCAGCAGTTTGATGACCGGGACTAGCGGGGGGAGACAAGAGACCCAGTACTTC. Protein sequence: CASSLMTGTSGGRQETQYF.

A few counts support this clonotype. The chain links TRBV4-2 to TRBJ2-5, with D maybe TRBD2 (6 bases). In germline, CDR1 is LGHNA, CDR2 YNFKEQ. This CDR3 is built from 14 residues. Trimming shortened V by 1 base and J by 4 bases, and 10 bases separated the two germline ends. The DNA of the CDR3 is TGTGCCAGCAGCCAAGGAACTAGCCGAGAGACCCAGTACTTC. It translates to CASSQGTSRETQYF.

The chain joins TRBV15 to TRBJ1-1, with 7 bases fitting TRBD1. V shed 5 bases, J shed 3 bases, and the junction held 9 bases outside the gene matches. Germline V lookup: CDR1 LNHNV, CDR2 YYDKDF (reference sequence). The CDR3 contains 15 residues. CDR3: CATSPRTGGHTEAFF. In DNA, the CDR3 is TGTGCCACCAGCCCGCGGACAGGTGGGCACACTGAAGCTTTCTTT.

This clonotype has a handful of counts. The chain carries TRBV12-3 or TRBV12-4 and TRBJ1-2, with 11 bases aligning to TRBD1. The J segment lost 0 bases and the V segment lost 3 bases, leaving 9 bases of the junction unmatched. The CDR3 is 18 amino acids. This CDR3 is CASSFLRKDRGPNYGYTF. For the CDR3, the DNA is TGTGCCAGCAGTTTCCTGAGAAAGGACAGGGGGCCTAACTATGGCTACACCTTC.

The chain has TRBV10-3 and TRBJ1-6; maybe TRBD1 (6 bases). V gave up 6 bases and J gave up 6 bases, with 12 bases separating them. CDR1 and CDR2 from the germline V gene are ENHRY and SYGVKD. This CDR3 contains 14 residues. CDR3 DNA sequence: TGTGCCATCAGCGCCACAGGGAGTAATTCACCCCTCCACTTT. This translates into CAISATGSNSPLHF.

J is TRBJ2-2 and V is TRBV20-1; D is unresolved. V gave up 8 bases and J gave up 4 bases, with 14 bases separating them. Looked up from germline, CDR1 is DFQATT and CDR2 is SNEGSKA (reference sequence). The CDR3 totals 13 residues. CDR3 protein: CSPEARSTGELFF. CDR3 DNA sequence: TGCAGTCCCGAGGCCCGATCCACCGGGGAGCTGTTTTTT.

This chain joins TRBV7-9 and TRBJ2-7; TRBD1 matches at 9 bases. This CDR3 is built from 15 residues. Germline V gene lookup returns CDR1 SEHNR and CDR2 FQNEAQ (reference sequence). V trimming: 4 bases; J trimming: 9 bases; junction bases outside the gene matches: 13. In DNA form, the CDR3 reads TGTGCCAGCAGCTCCACCTGGGACAGGGTTACTCGGCAGTACTTC. This translates into CASSSTWDRVTRQYF.

V usage is TRBV27 and J usage is TRBJ2-7; the D gene could be TRBD1 or TRBD2 (5 bases each). CDR1 is MNHEY and CDR2 is SMNVEV in the germline V gene (reference sequence). Trimming took off 7 bases at V and 3 bases at J, with 13 bases between the two ends. The CDR3 sequence is 13 residues long. CDR3 protein: CASTMGPSYEQYF. CDR3 DNA: TGTGCCAGCACCATGGGACCGAGCTACGAGCAGTACTTC.

V gene TRBV7-6 combines with J gene TRBJ1-5, with 7 bases lining up with TRBD1. CDR3 length: 16 amino acids. V trimming: 2 bases; J trimming: 4 bases; junction bases outside the gene matches: 8. Germline V CDR1 and CDR2: SGHVS, FNYEAQ. For the CDR3, the DNA is TGTGCCAGCAGCTTAACTACAGGGGAAAGTAATCAGCCCCAGCATTTT. Protein: CASSLTTGESNQPQHF.

The rearrangement uses TRBV28 and TRBJ1-3, with 7 bases aligning to TRBD1. The CDR3 has 15 residues. Germline lookup yields CDR1 MDHEN and CDR2 SYDVKM. V was pared by 8 bases and J by 0 bases, with 7 bases of the junction left unmatched. CDR3 nucleotides: TGTGCCAGCTATCGACAGGGTCACTCTGGAAACACCATATATTTT. This gives the protein CASYRQGHSGNTIYF. The full variable domain, with the rest looked up from reference TRBV28 and TRBJ1-3, is DVKVTQSSRYLVKRTGEKVFLECVQDMDHENMFWYRQDPGLGLRLIYFSYDVKMKEKGDIPEGYSVSREKKERFSLILESASTNQTSMYLCASYRQGHSGNTIYFGEGSWLTVV.

V usage is TRBV2 and J usage is TRBJ1-6; 10 nucleotides match TRBD1. With V trimmed by 4 bases and J by 7 bases, 4 bases remained unmatched. CDR3 size: 15 residues. Germline CDR1 reads SNHLY; CDR2 reads FYNNEI. This chain's CDR3 is CASSGDRGRNSPLHF. The DNA for the CDR3 is TGTGCCAGCAGTGGAGACAGGGGGCGGAATTCACCCCTCCACTTT.

Concerning this clonotype: At one end, the junction sequence differs from germline, possibly due to a read error. This chain links TRBV10-3 with TRBJ2-5; D possibly matches TRBD1 or TRBD2 (5 bases each). Germline loops: CDR1 ENHRY, CDR2 SYGVKD. The length of the CDR3 is 17 residues. CDR3 bases: TGTGCCATCGGTGATTCACGGGGCAGGGCAATCCAAGAGACCCAGTACTTC. Protein: CAIGDSRGRAIQETQYF.

This chain connects TRBV5-1 to TRBJ1-1, with a tentative D call TRBD1 (5 bases). V lost 5 bases to trimming and J lost 0 bases, with 17 bases between them. Germline CDR1 and CDR2: SGHRS and YFSETQ. This CDR3 contains 16 residues. CDR3 DNA: TGCGCCAGCAGTGATCGGGGGATAGGTATGAACACTGAAGCTTTCTTT. Encoded protein: CASSDRGIGMNTEAFF. Full variable domain (outside the CDR3, taken from reference TRBV5-1 and TRBJ1-1): KAGVTQTPRYLIKTRGQQVTLSCSPISGHRSVSWYQQTPGQGLQFLFEYFSETQRNKGNFPGRFSGRQFSNSRSEMNVSTLELGDSALYLCASSDRGIGMNTEAFFGQGTRLTVV.